The 30 T cell receptor beta chains in this list originate from one sample, sequenced in a study of T cells in Graves' hyperthyroidism and ophthalmopathy. Authors of the study amplified TCR beta CDR3 regions from RNA transcripts. First-round RT-PCR of the TCR CDR3 relied on the HTBI primer set. TCRdb used MiXCR to reprocess the multiplex PCR reads, holding one entry per CDR3 protein. The sample yields roughly 160,000 distinct CDR3 sequences, around 8.9% seen once. The sequencing sample was made of blood. All receptors come from a woman between 18 and 30 years old with Graves' hyperthyroidism that later progressed to Graves' ophthalmopathy.

Many counts were recorded for this clonotype. The chain recombines TRBV6-1 with TRBJ2-5; 9 positions agree with TRBD2. J gave up 0 bases and V 5 bases, and 7 bases lay outside the gene matches. The CDR3 is made up of 16 amino acids. The germline gives CDR1 MNHNS, CDR2 SASEGT. CDR3 DNA sequence: TGTGCCAGCAGTACCCCTAGCGGGGCGTACCAAGAGACCCAGTACTTC. Translation: CASSTPSGAYQETQYF.

This clonotype has at least ten counts. The V gene is TRBV2, the J gene TRBJ2-7; 13 nucleotides agree with TRBD2. The V segment lost 3 bases and the J segment 6 bases; nucleotides outside the gene matches: 2. CDR1 is SNHLY and CDR2 is FYNNEI in the germline V gene. The CDR3 runs to 14 residues. The CDR3 DNA reads as TGTGCCAGCAGTGATTGGACTAGCGGGGGCGAGCAGTACTTC. Its protein is CASSDWTSGGEQYF. The full variable domain, completed using reference TRBV2 and TRBJ2-7, is EPEVTQTPSHQVTQMGQEVILRCVPISNHLYFYWYRQILGQKVEFLVSFYNNEISEKSEIFDDQFSVERPDGSNFTLKIRSTKLEDSAMYFCASSDWTSGGEQYFGPGTRLTVT.

This clonotype has ten or more counts. The V and J genes are TRBV19 and TRBJ2-1; D not certain. Germline-derived CDR1 and CDR2 are LNHDA and SQIVND (reference sequence). CDR3 size: 16 residues. The germline V and J ends were trimmed by 5 bases and 1 base, with 15 bases remaining between them. Here the CDR3 reads CASSPVAGYSYNEQFF. CDR3 sequence (DNA): TGTGCCAGTAGTCCGGTTGCCGGTTATTCCTACAATGAGCAGTTCTTC.

A few counts support this clonotype. The gene calls are TRBV20-1 and TRBJ2-1, with 10 nucleotides matching TRBD2. The CDR3 runs to 16 residues. V lost 5 bases and J lost 6; bases outside the gene matches: 13. Germline lookup yields CDR1 DFQATT and CDR2 SNEGSKA (reference sequence). CDR3 region: CSAPHPGLALGNEQFF. CDR3 coding DNA: TGCAGTGCTCCCCACCCGGGACTAGCGTTAGGCAATGAGCAGTTCTTC.

This clonotype was seen once. Given a much more abundant clone one base away, this may be a read error. V and J are TRBV20-1 and TRBJ2-1, with D perhaps TRBD2 (5 bases). The germline CDR1 and CDR2 sequences are DFQATT and SNEGSKA (reference sequence). The CDR3 consists of 13 residues. With 6 bases removed from V and 1 base from J, the gap between germline ends came to 10 bases. In DNA, the CDR3 is TGCAGTGCCCCCCGGGAATCCTACAATGAGCAGTTCTTC. It translates to CSAPRESYNEQFF.

The table lists this clonotype with many counts. V gene TRBV10-3 combines with J gene TRBJ2-5, with TRBD1 identical over 10 bases. CDR3 length: 16 amino acids. Germline CDR1 and CDR2: ENHRY and SYGVKD. After removal of 6 bases from V and 2 bases from J, the junction contained 9 bases not matched to a gene. DNA of the CDR3: TGTGCCATCAGCAGGGGGGACAGGGGAATGCAAGAGACCCAGTACTTC. This encodes CAISRGDRGMQETQYF.

The chain couples TRBV20-1 to TRBJ1-2; D might be TRBD1 (5 bases). Germline V gene sequence: CDR1 DFQATT, CDR2 SNEGSKA (reference sequence). This CDR3 contains 17 residues. V lost 8 bases, J lost 3 bases, and 28 bases lay in between. CDR3 region: CSSPDLNGRGGDYGYTF. Written as DNA, the CDR3 is TGCAGTTCCCCAGACCTCAACGGACGGGGGGGGGACTATGGCTACACCTTC.

This clonotype has a count of ten or more. V usage is TRBV15 and J usage is TRBJ1-1; 11 positions match TRBD1. CDR1 and CDR2 (germline): LNHNV, YYDKDF (reference sequence). V was clipped by 3 bases and J by 0 bases; unmatched bases: 9. CDR3 length: 18 residues. CDR3 sequence (DNA): TGTGCCACCAGCAGGGGGTTAGGGACAGGGGGGCTGAACACTGAAGCTTTCTTT. It encodes CATSRGLGTGGLNTEAFF.

The CDR3 loop reads CASSVGGGGEQYF. In DNA form, the CDR3 reads TGTGCCAGCAGCGTAGGAGGGGGAGGTGAGCAGTACTTC. The chain carries TRBV9 and TRBJ2-7; either TRBD1 or TRBD2 may supply D (6 bases each). Trimming removed 0 bases from V and 7 bases from J, with 11 bases in between. The CDR3 is made up of 13 amino acids. Germline values: CDR1 SGDLS, CDR2 YYNGEE. Drawing the rest from reference TRBV9 and TRBJ2-7, the complete variable domain is DSGVTQTPKHLITATGQRVTLRCSPRSGDLSVYWYQQSLDQGLQFLIQYYNGEERAKGNILERFSAQQFPDLHSELNLSSLELGDSALYFCASSVGGGGEQYFGPGTRLTVT.

This clonotype was recorded many times. The rearrangement links TRBV11-3 to TRBJ2-1; D is unresolved. CDR1 and CDR2 from the germline V gene are SGHNT and YENEEA. The V gene lost 5 bases and the J gene lost 5 bases, with 10 bases spanning the gap. The CDR3 has 13 residues. The CDR3 DNA follows: TGTGCCAGCAGCCCGGTAGGTCACAATGAGCAGTTCTTC. It yields the protein CASSPVGHNEQFF.

This clonotype was found many times. The V call is TRBV2, the J call TRBJ2-2; 15 bases match TRBD2. Germline lookup yields CDR1 SNHLY and CDR2 FYNNEI. J was trimmed by 1 base and V by 10 bases; bases with no gene match: 4. This CDR3 is 16 amino acids long. The CDR3 DNA sequence: TGTGCCATAGGACTAGCGGGGGGGATGAACACCGGGGAGCTGTTTTTT. Translating it yields CAIGLAGGMNTGELFF.

CDR3 protein: CSARDLPSGMDTQYF. As DNA, the CDR3 is TGCAGTGCTAGAGATCTGCCTAGCGGAATGGATACGCAGTATTTT. The chain links TRBV20-1 to TRBJ2-3; TRBD2 matches 7 bases. The CDR3 length is 15 residues. Germline-derived CDR1 and CDR2 are DFQATT and SNEGSKA (reference sequence). V lost 0 bases and J lost 6; bases outside the gene matches: 9.

This clonotype was detected many times. V and J are TRBV11-2 and TRBJ2-1, with a tentative D call TRBD2 (5 bases). This CDR3 is built from 19 residues. CDR1 and CDR2 from the germline V gene are SGHAT and FQNNGV. V lost 3 bases, J lost 15 bases, and 36 bases lay in between. The CDR3 nucleotides read TGTGCCAGCAGCTTCGGTTTAGTTTTTGGGAACCCAGCGGTCCCCCATGCGTTCTTC. Translating gives CASSFGLVFGNPAVPHAFF.

In its sample, this clonotype was seen many times. This sequence joins TRBV19 and TRBJ1-2, with 7 bases fitting TRBD1. The CDR3 totals 12 residues. The V segment lost 9 bases and the J segment 4 bases; nucleotides outside the gene matches: 5. Germline V lookup: CDR1 LNHDA, CDR2 SQIVND (reference sequence). The CDR3 coding sequence is TGTGCCAGCGCCTCAGGGGGCTATGGCTACACCTTC. Its translation: CASASGGYGYTF.

This clonotype was seen repeatedly, ten times or more. This rearrangement joins TRBV7-9 to TRBJ2-7, with 9 bases matching TRBD2. Trimming took 4 bases from V and 5 from J; bases not matched to a gene: 15. Germline values: CDR1 SEHNR, CDR2 FQNEAQ (reference sequence). The CDR3 has 17 residues. The DNA for the CDR3 is TGTGCCAGCAGCTCCCGCGGGAGACTAGCGGATCTGGACGAGCAGTACTTC. It yields the protein CASSSRGRLADLDEQYF.

The chain carries TRBV2 and TRBJ2-1, with 11 bases matching TRBD2. J was trimmed by 9 bases and V by 6 bases; bases with no gene match: 16. This CDR3 has 17 amino acids. The V gene's germline CDR1 is SNHLY and CDR2 FYNNEI. The CDR3 spells CASSPGGALAGGGEQFF. The CDR3, as DNA: TGTGCCAGCAGCCCCGGGGGGGCCCTAGCGGGAGGAGGTGAGCAGTTCTTC.

This clonotype was detected ten times or more. The chain combines TRBV30 with TRBJ1-2; D gene ambiguous. From germline, CDR1 is GTSNPN and CDR2 SVGIG (reference sequence). V lost 0 bases and J 1 base, leaving 6 bases between the germline ends. This CDR3 spans 13 amino acids. As DNA, the CDR3 is TGTGCCTGGAGTGTAGGGATTAACTATGGCTACACCTTC. It specifies CAWSVGINYGYTF.

This clonotype was seen ten or more times. The chain links TRBV11-1 to TRBJ2-6, with D uncertain. Trimming removed 8 bases from V and 2 bases from J, with 4 bases in between. Germline V gene sequence: CDR1 SGHAT, CDR2 FQDESV (reference sequence). The CDR3 contains 12 residues. The CDR3 reads CASQTGANVLTF. CDR3 in DNA: TGTGCCAGCCAGACTGGGGCCAACGTCCTGACTTTC.

A few counts support this clonotype. The junction does not match germline at one end; this may be a read error. V and J are TRBV19 and TRBJ1-2; D call uncertain. CDR3 length: 13 amino acids. The V gene's germline CDR1 is LNHDA and CDR2 SQIVND (reference sequence). The CDR3 region is CASNIDLGYGYTF. For the CDR3, the DNA is TGTGCCAGTAATATAGATCTGGGATATGGCTACACCTTC.

The V gene is TRBV6-5, the J gene TRBJ2-3; D is uncertain. The CDR3 runs to 11 residues. V was shortened by 3 bases and J by 7 bases, with 5 bases between the two germline ends. Germline V gene sequence: CDR1 MNHEY, CDR2 SVGAGI. CDR3 nucleotides: TGTGCCAGCAGTTATACGAATACGCAGTATTTT. It translates to CASSYTNTQYF.

In its sample, this clonotype was seen many times. The chain has TRBV6-1 and TRBJ1-4, with 8 bases lining up with TRBD1. Germline-derived CDR1 and CDR2 are MNHNS and SASEGT. J was trimmed by 5 bases and V by 4 bases; bases with no gene match: 3. CDR3 length: 14 amino acids. In DNA, the CDR3 is TGTGCCAGCAGTGCCGGGACAGGCAATGAAAAACTGTTTTTT. Protein sequence: CASSAGTGNEKLFF.

The chain carries TRBV2 and TRBJ2-3; 14 bases are a match to TRBD2. Germline CDR1 SNHLY, CDR2 FYNNEI. This CDR3 comprises 15 residues. V dropped 9 bases and J dropped 2; count of bases not matched to a gene: 4. The CDR3 is CARTSGGVYTDTQYF. In DNA, the CDR3 is TGTGCCAGGACTAGCGGGGGGGTATACACAGATACGCAGTATTTT.

This clonotype was observed a few times. The J gene is TRBJ2-7, the V gene TRBV4-1; TRBD1 matches 7 bases. The CDR3 extends over 15 amino acids. Germline-derived CDR1 and CDR2 are MGHRA and YSYEKL. The J segment lost 3 bases and the V segment lost 4 bases, leaving 9 bases of the junction unmatched. CDR3 sequence (DNA): TGCGCCAGCAGCCCCCTCAGGACAGGCTACTACGAGCAGTACTTC. The encoded protein is CASSPLRTGYYEQYF.

This clonotype was detected only a few times. This may stem from a read error, because a much larger clone lies one nucleotide away. The gene calls are TRBV20-1 and TRBJ1-5; D uncertain. Germline V gene data show CDR1 as DFQATT and CDR2 as SNEGSKA (reference sequence). This CDR3 spans 14 amino acids. V was pared by 2 bases and J by 0 bases, with 8 bases between. The CDR3 loop is CSARPRDSNQPQHF. The CDR3 nucleotides are TGCAGTGCTAGACCGCGGGATAGCAATCAGCCCCAGCATTTT.

Ten or more counts support this clonotype. This chain links TRBV20-1 with TRBJ2-7; D is possibly TRBD1 or TRBD2 (5 bases each). The V and J ends lost 3 bases and 3 bases respectively, with 15 bases between them. The CDR3 is 14 residues long. Germline-derived CDR1 and CDR2 are DFQATT and SNEGSKA (reference sequence). CDR3 residues: CSASQPGTRYEQYF. CDR3 in DNA: TGCAGTGCTAGTCAGCCCGGGACGCGCTACGAGCAGTACTTC.

This clonotype has a count of ten or more. The genes are TRBV19 and TRBJ1-1, with D maybe TRBD1 (5 bases). The ends were cut back, 3 bases at V and 4 bases at J, with 18 bases in the middle. The germline CDR1 and CDR2 sequences are LNHDA and SQIVND (reference sequence). This CDR3 region has 16 residues. The CDR3 sequence: CASSIAQGRMGTEAFF. CDR3 in DNA: TGTGCCAGTAGTATCGCTCAGGGAAGAATGGGCACTGAAGCTTTCTTT.

This clonotype occurred many times. The J gene is TRBJ1-6, the V gene TRBV11-2; 10 bases line up with TRBD1. V shed 5 bases, J shed 1 base, and the junction held 8 bases outside the gene matches. The CDR3 runs to 18 residues. Per the germline V gene, CDR1 is SGHAT and CDR2 is FQNNGV. The DNA for the CDR3 is TGTGCCAGCAGCCACCCGGGACAGGGGAGTTCCTATAATTCACCCCTCCACTTT. Residues: CASSHPGQGSSYNSPLHF.

This clonotype appeared many times. The V gene is TRBV11-2, the J gene TRBJ1-2; weak D call: TRBD1 (6 bases). Germline V lookup: CDR1 SGHAT, CDR2 FQNNGV. With 5 bases removed from V and 6 bases from J, the gap between germline ends came to 13 bases. The CDR3 totals 13 residues. The CDR3 DNA is TGTGCCAGCAGCGGCCCGGACAGCGATGGCTACACCTTC. Translating it yields CASSGPDSDGYTF.

This clonotype was observed at least ten times. One junction end does not reproduce the germline sequence, and a read error may be involved. The chain is built from TRBV19 and TRBJ2-5; the D is unclear. Germline lookup yields CDR1 LNHDA and CDR2 SQIVND (reference sequence). This CDR3 is 15 amino acids long. The CDR3 loop is CASKDGPSWEETQYF. The CDR3 bases are TGTGCAAGTAAGGATGGGCCTTCGTGGGAAGAGACCCAGTACTTC.

This clonotype was seen repeatedly, ten times or more. The chain links TRBV7-9 to TRBJ2-5, with no clear D. V was shortened by 5 bases and J by 0 bases, with 1 base between the two germline ends. In germline, CDR1 is SEHNR, CDR2 FQNEAQ (reference sequence). The CDR3 has 11 residues. Written as DNA, the CDR3 is TGTGCCAGCAGCGACCAAGAGACCCAGTACTTC. Encoded protein: CASSDQETQYF.